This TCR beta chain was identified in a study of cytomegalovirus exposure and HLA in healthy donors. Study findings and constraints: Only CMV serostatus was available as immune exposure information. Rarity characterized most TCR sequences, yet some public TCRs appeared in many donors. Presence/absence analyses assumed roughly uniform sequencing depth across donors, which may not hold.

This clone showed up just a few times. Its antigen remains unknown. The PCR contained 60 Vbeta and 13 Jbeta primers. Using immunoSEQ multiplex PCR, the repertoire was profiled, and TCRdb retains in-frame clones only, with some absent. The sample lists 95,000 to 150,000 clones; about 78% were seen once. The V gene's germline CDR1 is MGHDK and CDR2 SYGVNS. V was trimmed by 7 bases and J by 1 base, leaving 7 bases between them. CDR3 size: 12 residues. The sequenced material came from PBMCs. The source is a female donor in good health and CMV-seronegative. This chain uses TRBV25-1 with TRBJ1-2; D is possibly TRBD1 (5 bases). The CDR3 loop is CASNGGNYGYTF. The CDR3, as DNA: TGTGCCAGCAACGGGGGTAACTATGGCTACACCTTC.